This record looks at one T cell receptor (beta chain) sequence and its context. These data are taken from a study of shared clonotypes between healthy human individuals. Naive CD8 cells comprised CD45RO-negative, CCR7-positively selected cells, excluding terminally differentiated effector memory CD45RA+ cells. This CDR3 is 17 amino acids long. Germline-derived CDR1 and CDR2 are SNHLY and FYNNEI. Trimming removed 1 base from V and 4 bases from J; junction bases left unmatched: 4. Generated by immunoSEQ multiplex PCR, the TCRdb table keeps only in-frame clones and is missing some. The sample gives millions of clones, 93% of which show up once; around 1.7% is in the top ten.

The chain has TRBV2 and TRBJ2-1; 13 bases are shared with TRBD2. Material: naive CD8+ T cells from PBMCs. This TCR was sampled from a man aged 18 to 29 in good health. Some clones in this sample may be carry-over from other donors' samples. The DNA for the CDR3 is TGTGCCAGCAGTGAAGGCCGGACTAGCGGGAGTTACAATGAGCAGTTCTTC. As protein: CASSEGRTSGSYNEQFF.